This TCR beta chain was profiled in a study of blood T cell repertoires in COVID-19 (dated by TCRdb to between 2020 and 2021). Regarding the research as a whole: Samples covering the acute and convalescent phases of COVID-19 were provided by collaborators in the United States, Italy and Spain. The material from the prospective study consisted of cDNA or gDNA derived from T cells, B-cell-depleted T cells, or PBMCs. Nearly every sample came with metadata listing a de-identified subject ID, COVID-19 status, age in years and sex. Where HLA class I and class II types were available, the types were taken from metadata supplied by the sample provider, not from assay-based typing. The repertoires were released in a freely available public database meant as a resource for research on the immune response to SARS-CoV-2. The dataset comprised deeply sampled blood TCRbeta repertoires from subjects exposed to, actively infected with, or recovered from COVID-19. The samples were drawn from the first 160 participants of the ongoing ImmuneRACE study and from some 1,300 subjects provided by 6 global collaborators.

The immunoSEQ Assay, a bias-controlled multiplex PCR, was used to amplify TCRbeta CDR3 regions from genomic DNA. On the authors' methods: Nucleated cell counts per sample were estimated from amplification of reference gene primers within the assay. To quantify the absolute abundance of each unique TCRbeta CDR3 rearrangement, sequence reads were collapsed and filtered. For each sample, productive Simpson clonality was calculated as the square root of Simpson's diversity index over productive rearrangements. TCRdb carries this immuneACCESS record with in-frame sequences only. Its versions omit some clonotypes, under half of them owing to an unresolved V gene in the studies checked, with the rest unexplained. That table furnishes V, J and clone size, whereas the DNA furnished D and trimming. This sample is represented by 310,000 or so clones; around nine tenths of them were singletons. 1% to 1.5% of the sample rests with the top ten.

For CDR1 and CDR2, the germline V gene (reference sequence) lists SGHNT and YYREEE. A distance of 4 bases separates the germline ends of V and J, which lose 6 bases and 1 base respectively. Measured from the cysteine to the phenylalanine, the CDR3 is 12 residues long. CDR3 DNA is the only sequence kept; it has 36 bases, read in frame from the first base. Whole blood was collected in K2EDTA tubes by collaborating institutions according to the institutions' own protocols. For TCRbeta analysis, collaborator samples were shipped as frozen whole blood, as isolated PBMCs, or as DNA extracted from either sample type. On the study overall, not on this receptor specifically: Clinical and demographic metadata were provided uncurated, with the amount varying by source and participant.

In regard to this clone: It has no known antigen specificity. Base qualities were left out, and no much larger clone turns up one base away.

Recombination linked TRBV5-4 to TRBJ2-2; no D gene call is confident. Sequencing was done on a sample of peripheral blood. This receptor was taken from a man aged 70-80 years with acute or convalescent COVID-19. The CDR3 amino acid sequence is: CASTLNTGELFF. The DNA sequence follows: TGTGCCAGCACCCTGAACACCGGGGAGCTGTTTTTT.